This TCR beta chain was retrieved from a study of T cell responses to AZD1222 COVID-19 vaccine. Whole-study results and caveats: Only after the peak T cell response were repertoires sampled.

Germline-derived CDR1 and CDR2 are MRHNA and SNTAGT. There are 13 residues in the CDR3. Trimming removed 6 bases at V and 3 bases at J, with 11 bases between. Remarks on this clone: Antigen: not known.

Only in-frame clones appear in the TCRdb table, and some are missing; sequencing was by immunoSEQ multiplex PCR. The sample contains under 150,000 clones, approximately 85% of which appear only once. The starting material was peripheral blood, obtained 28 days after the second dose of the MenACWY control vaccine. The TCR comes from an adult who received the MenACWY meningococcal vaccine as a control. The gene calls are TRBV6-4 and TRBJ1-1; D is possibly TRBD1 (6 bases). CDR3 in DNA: TGTGCCAGCAGCCGACAGGTCGACACTGAAGCTTTCTTT. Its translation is CASSRQVDTEAFF.